The source of this T cell receptor beta chain is a study of identifying expanded T cells in peripheral blood. Healthy donors had no documented immune events, such as infections, while sampled. Trimming removed 7 bases from V and 9 bases from J, with 20 bases in between. CDR3 length: 14 amino acids. Germline loops: CDR1 SGHRS, CDR2 YFSETQ. Only in-frame clones appear in the TCRdb table, and some are missing; sequencing was by immunoSEQ multiplex PCR. The sample lists under 130,000 clones; around 89% were seen once. This receptor was obtained from a person aged 18 to 70 in good health. Input material: blood. The chain has TRBV5-1 and TRBJ2-1; a weak D match, TRBD1 (6 bases). In nucleotides, the CDR3 is TGCGCCAGCGGCGCGCAGGGGACGGGGACTGAGCAGTTCTTC. This encodes CASGAQGTGTEQFF.